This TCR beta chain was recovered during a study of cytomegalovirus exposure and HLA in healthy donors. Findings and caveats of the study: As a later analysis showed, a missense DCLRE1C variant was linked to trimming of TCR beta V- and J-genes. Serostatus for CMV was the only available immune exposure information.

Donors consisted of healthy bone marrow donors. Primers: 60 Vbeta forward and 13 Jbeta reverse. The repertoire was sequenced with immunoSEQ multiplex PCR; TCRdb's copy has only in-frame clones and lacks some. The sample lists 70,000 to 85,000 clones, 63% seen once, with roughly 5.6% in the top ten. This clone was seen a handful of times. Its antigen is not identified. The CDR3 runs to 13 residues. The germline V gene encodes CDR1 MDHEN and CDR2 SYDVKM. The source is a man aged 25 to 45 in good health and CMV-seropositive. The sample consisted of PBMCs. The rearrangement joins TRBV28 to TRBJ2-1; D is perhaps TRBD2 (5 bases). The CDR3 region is CSTQRSSYNEQFF. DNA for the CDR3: TGTTCAACCCAGCGGAGCTCCTACAATGAGCAGTTCTTC.